This is a list of T cell receptor beta chains from one sample in a study of cytomegalovirus exposure and HLA in healthy donors. Method: immunoSEQ multiplex PCR; TCRdb's copy keeps in-frame clones and lacks some. The sample includes approximately 300,000 clones, about nine tenths of them seen just once. Input material: PBMCs. These receptors were obtained from a woman aged 18-29 years in good health and CMV-seronegative. CDR3s include the opening cysteine and the closing phenylalanine or tryptophan. A D gene is named only where the DNA matches it firmly.

d_call j_call v_call cdr3_length cdr3_aa
. TRBJ1-1 TRBV29-1 12 CSVEVRTPEAFF
TRBD2 TRBJ2-1 TRBV4-2 19 CASSQAPAGAESSYNEQFF
. TRBJ2-7 TRBV18 16 CASSPYEGRIGYEQYF
. TRBJ1-1 TRBV11-1 13 CASSFGGYTEAFF
. TRBJ1-4 TRBV25-1 17 CASTPGEGFGLAEKLFF
TRBD2 TRBJ2-7 TRBV13 14 CASSRTSGVGEQYF
. TRBJ2-2 TRBV18 17 CASSPQTVAMNTGELFF
TRBD2 TRBJ2-1 TRBV9 16 CASSVAAGGPGNEQFF
. TRBJ1-3 TRBV4-1 17 CASSRQGLVLAGNTIYF
TRBD1 TRBJ1-2 TRBV29-1 14 CSVGLDRAGGGYTF
TRBD1 TRBJ2-1 TRBV7-8 16 CASSLHDRGFLDEQFF
. TRBJ2-7 TRBV29-1 12 CSVGDPGSEQYF
. TRBJ2-1 TRBV4-2 19 CASSQAQPFRDQTRDEQFF
. TRBJ1-5 TRBV6-6 13 CASSTQGYQPQHF
. TRBJ2-2 TRBV27 13 CASSHGSTGELFF
. TRBJ2-6 TRBV9 15 CASSKQNSGANVLTF
. TRBJ2-1 TRBV10-2 12 CASSQGYNEQFF
TRBD2 TRBJ2-7 TRBV10-3 15 CAIRGTSGRVYEQYF
. TRBJ2-7 TRBV2 10 CASSTYEQYF
. TRBJ1-3 TRBV7-8 16 CASSRYRANWRNTIYF
. TRBJ1-2 TRBV28 12 CASSLYDYGYTF
TRBD1 TRBJ2-7 TRBV28 13 CASSFGQGYEQYF
TRBD1 TRBJ2-2 TRBV9 14 CASSPSGQAGELFF
TRBD1 TRBJ2-7 TRBV27 13 CASSSRTGGEQYF
TRBD2 TRBJ2-3 TRBV4-3 16 CASSQTGLVGTDTQYF
TRBD1 TRBJ1-1 TRBV6-5 13 CASKQGVFTEAFF
TRBD1 TRBJ1-5 TRBV6-6 14 CASSPDRGGQPQHF
. TRBJ1-3 TRBV4-2 15 CASSLDSYSGNTIYF
TRBD1 TRBJ2-2 TRBV12-5 13 CASGPQGAGELFF
. TRBJ1-3 TRBV18 14 CASSLDTTGNTIYF
TRBD1 TRBJ2-3 TRBV29-1 19 CSVEGTGLLASSSTDTQYF
. TRBJ2-7 TRBV9 14 CASSGGDSALGAYF
. TRBJ1-5 TRBV18 14 CASSREQGNQPQHF
TRBD1 TRBJ2-7 TRBV9 16 CASSVAPGQGGYEQYF
. TRBJ2-3 TRBV6-5 13 CASSYPTGDTQYF
TRBD1 TRBJ1-2 TRBV6-5 15 CASSYTAQGADGYTF
TRBD1 TRBJ2-1 TRBV27 19 CASTGTGTGDSPRTDEQFF
. TRBJ1-3 TRBV7-6 16 CASSLMEGPVRNTIYF
. TRBJ2-1 TRBV5-1 15 CASSLRLSSYNEQFF
. TRBJ2-1 TRBV5-5 14 CASSSSAAYNEQFF
. TRBJ2-3 TRBV10-3 16 CAISESIWKRAHTQYF
TRBD2 TRBJ2-7 TRBV19 14 CASSIWGGTYEQYF
. TRBJ2-2 TRBV25-1 15 CASSEAGANTGELFF
. TRBJ2-7 TRBV6-5 12 CASRGRPYEQYF